A single sample gave rise to the 7 T cell receptor beta chains below, sequenced in a study of blood T cell repertoires in COVID-19. Sequencing was performed with immunoSEQ multiplex PCR; in TCRdb, only in-frame clones are kept and a portion is missing. The data show over 10,000 clones, about two thirds seen once. The sequenced material came from peripheral blood. These receptors came from a man aged 60 to 75 with COVID-19, enrolled during active disease.

The rearrangement uses TRBV10-3 and TRBJ1-5, with 8 bases fitting TRBD1. J lost 6 bases, V lost 6 bases, and 4 bases had no gene match. Germline CDR1 is ENHRY and CDR2 is SYGVKD. This CDR3 is 13 amino acids long. The CDR3 nucleotides read TGTGCCATCAGCCAGGGGGCGGGTCAGCCCCAGCATTTT. This sequence encodes CAISQGAGQPQHF.

This clone showed up just once. The chain joins TRBV10-3 to TRBJ2-5; 7 bases are shared with TRBD2. V dropped 4 bases and J dropped 5; count of bases not matched to a gene: 10. CDR3 length: 15 residues. CDR1 is ENHRY, CDR2 SYGVKD, per germline. The CDR3 protein is CAISVGTTTLETQYF. DNA of the CDR3: TGTGCCATCAGTGTTGGGACTACTACCTTGGAGACCCAGTACTTC.

V and J are TRBV27 and TRBJ2-5; TRBD2 aligns across 10 bases. The CDR3 loop spans 17 amino acids. V dropped 5 bases and J dropped 5; count of bases not matched to a gene: 14. The germline CDR1 and CDR2 sequences are MNHEY and SMNVEV (reference sequence). The chain's CDR3 is CASSPLMGLAGVETQYF. The CDR3 nucleotides read TGTGCCAGCAGTCCGCTTATGGGGCTAGCGGGGGTGGAGACCCAGTACTTC.

This clone was seen more than once but under ten times. The V call is TRBV30, the J call TRBJ1-6, with 12 bases fitting TRBD1. Per the germline V gene, CDR1 is GTSNPN and CDR2 is SVGIG (reference sequence). The CDR3 length is 14 residues. Germline trimming cut 3 bases from V and 9 bases from J; bases unmatched to any gene: 3. The CDR3 nucleotides are TGTGCCTGGAGCAAGGGACAGGGGGCTTCACCCCTCCACTTT. This gives the protein CAWSKGQGASPLHF.

This clone was seen only a few times. The V and J genes are TRBV27 and TRBJ2-2; 7 bases align to TRBD1. V was pared by 5 bases and J by 6 bases, with 6 bases of the junction left unmatched. Germline V gives CDR1 MNHEY, CDR2 SMNVEV (reference sequence). The length of the CDR3 is 14 residues. The CDR3 DNA sequence: TGTGCCAGCAGTAGACAGGGTTGGTCCGGGGAGCTGTTTTTT. Its protein is CASSRQGWSGELFF.

The chain employs TRBV27 and TRBJ1-6, with unresolved D. The CDR3 runs 14 residues. CDR1 is MNHEY, CDR2 SMNVEV, per germline (reference sequence). V was cut by 7 bases and J by 7 bases, with 14 bases left in between. CDR3: CASNGRVPNSPLHF. CDR3 DNA sequence: TGTGCCAGCAACGGGCGGGTACCCAATTCACCCCTCCACTTT.

In its sample, this clone is medium-sized (0.01 to 0.1%). The CDR3 bases are TGTGCCAGCAGCTTATTAGCGGGAGTGGTTATGGAGACCCAGTACTTC. Translated: CASSLLAGVVMETQYF. The chain joins TRBV7-9 to TRBJ2-5; 9 positions match TRBD2. This CDR3 has 16 amino acids. The V segment lost 2 bases and the J segment 5 bases; nucleotides outside the gene matches: 9. From germline, CDR1 is SEHNR and CDR2 FQNEAQ (reference sequence).